Each of the 29 T cell receptor beta chains below was sequenced from the same sample in a study of T cells in Graves' hyperthyroidism and ophthalmopathy. TCR beta CDR3 region amplification was performed from RNA transcripts. The HTBI primer set served for first-round RT-PCR of the TCR CDR3. TCRdb processed the multiplex PCR reads anew with MiXCR; each CDR3 protein has one entry. The sample lists about 700,000 distinct CDR3 sequences; around 15% were seen once. Sequencing was carried out using blood. The receptor set was obtained from a woman younger than 30 with Graves' hyperthyroidism.

The V call is TRBV19, the J call TRBJ2-4, with D tentatively TRBD1 or TRBD2 (5 bases each). CDR3 length: 14 residues. The germline CDR1 and CDR2 sequences are LNHDA and SQIVND (reference sequence). Trimming cost V 4 bases and J 3 bases, with 10 bases left between them. Here the CDR3 reads CASSTRGGKNIQYF. CDR3 sequence (DNA): TGTGCCAGTAGTACCCGGGGCGGCAAAAACATTCAGTACTTC.

This clonotype was counted ten times or more. The chain uses TRBV6-1 and TRBJ1-1; 7 bases line up with TRBD1. The CDR3 is 13 residues long. Trimming cost V 11 bases and J 3 bases; bases outside gene matches: 9. Looked up from germline, CDR1 is MNHNS and CDR2 is SASEGT. The DNA for the CDR3 is TGTGCCGGGAACAGGGGAGGGGACACTGAAGCTTTCTTT. Translated: CAGNRGGDTEAFF.

The table lists this clonotype with a few counts. This chain connects TRBV5-1 to TRBJ1-2, with 9 bases matching TRBD1. Unmatched junction bases numbered 3, after V lost 3 bases and J lost 6 bases. Germline CDR1 SGHRS, CDR2 YFSETQ. The CDR3 runs to 13 residues. CDR3 DNA: TGCGCCAGCAGCTCGGGACAGGGTAATGGCTACACCTTC. Translated: CASSSGQGNGYTF.

Concerning this clonotype itself: A junction boundary mismatches the germline segment, possibly from a read error. The CDR3 sequence is CASSFLAGGTGELVF. The CDR3 region has the DNA TGTGCCAGCAGCTTCCTAGCGGGTGGCACCGGGGAGCTGGTTTTT. The V and J genes are TRBV27 and TRBJ2-2; 8 bases map to TRBD2. CDR3 length: 15 residues. CDR1 and CDR2 (germline): MNHEY, SMNVEV (reference sequence).

Only a few counts were recorded for this clonotype. V usage is TRBV7-2 and J usage is TRBJ2-5; possibly TRBD1 or TRBD2 for D (5 bases each). From germline, CDR1 is SGHTA and CDR2 FQGNSA. The V gene lost 4 bases and the J gene lost 0 bases, with 15 bases spanning the gap. There are 16 residues in the CDR3. CDR3 loop: CASSSTGTVYQETQYF. As DNA, the CDR3 is TGTGCCAGCAGCTCTACCGGGACCGTATACCAAGAGACCCAGTACTTC.

This rearrangement joins TRBV29-1 to TRBJ1-2; 8 nucleotides line up with TRBD1. Per germline, CDR1 SQVTM and CDR2 ANQGSEA. The CDR3 has 11 amino acids. The J segment lost 4 bases and the V segment lost 6 bases, leaving 1 base of the junction unmatched. The CDR3: CSVGTGYGYTF. In DNA, the CDR3 is TGCAGCGTGGGGACAGGCTATGGCTACACCTTC.

Regarding this clonotype: A much larger clone sits a single nucleotide away, making a read error possible. V is TRBV6-9 and J is TRBJ2-3; unclear D gene. V was pared by 3 bases and J by 2 bases, with 3 bases between. Germline V gene data show CDR1 as MNHGY and CDR2 as SVAAGI. The CDR3 runs 12 residues. The CDR3 reads CASSYNTDTQYF. CDR3 sequence (DNA): TGTGCCAGCAGTTACAACACAGATACGCAGTATTTT.

This clonotype has a count of ten or more. V usage is TRBV18 and J usage is TRBJ1-1; maybe TRBD1 (5 bases). The CDR3 is 15 residues long. V lost 3 bases to trimming and J lost 1 base, with 12 bases between them. In germline, CDR1 is KGHSH, CDR2 LQKENI. The CDR3 sequence is CASSPMGRGNTEAFF. CDR3 DNA sequence: TGTGCCAGCTCACCGATGGGGCGGGGGAACACTGAAGCTTTCTTT.

Only a few counts were recorded for this clonotype. The chain joins TRBV19 to TRBJ2-7; D possibly matches TRBD1 or TRBD2 (5 bases each). The germline gives CDR1 LNHDA, CDR2 SQIVND (reference sequence). V was shortened by 3 bases and J by 3 bases, with 9 bases between the two germline ends. The CDR3 is made up of 13 amino acids. The CDR3: CASSIRDGYEQYF. The CDR3 DNA is TGTGCCAGTAGTATCCGGGACGGCTACGAGCAGTACTTC.

This clonotype showed up just a few times. The rearrangement links TRBV12-3 or TRBV12-4 to TRBJ2-3; 8 bases align to TRBD2. V shed 7 bases, J shed 2 bases, and the junction held 5 bases outside the gene matches. The CDR3 covers 14 residues. The CDR3 is CASTRSGDTDTQYF. The CDR3 coding sequence is TGTGCCAGCACCCGTAGCGGGGACACAGATACGCAGTATTTT.

This clonotype was picked up a small number of times. The V gene is TRBV6-2 or TRBV6-3, the J gene TRBJ2-1, with D unclear. This CDR3 region has 13 residues. Germline CDR1 MNHEY, CDR2 SVGEGT. Trimming took 5 bases from V and 4 from J, leaving 9 bases between them. The CDR3 DNA is TGTGCCAGCAGTGCTACAGAGTACAATGAGCAGTTCTTC. Its translation: CASSATEYNEQFF.

This clonotype was found many times. Here the CDR3 reads CASSLGLGTNEQYF. The CDR3, as DNA: TGCGCCAGCAGCTTGGGGTTAGGGACGAACGAGCAGTACTTC. The J gene is TRBJ2-7, the V gene TRBV5-1; D might be TRBD1 or TRBD2, each matching 5 bases. V shed 0 bases and J shed 5 bases, with 12 bases lying between them. This CDR3 contains 14 residues. CDR1 and CDR2 (germline): SGHRS, YFSETQ.

This chain links TRBV29-1 with TRBJ2-1, with 7 bases aligning to TRBD2. The CDR3 spans 17 residues. CDR1 and CDR2 from the germline V gene are SQVTM and ANQGSEA. Germline trimming cut 1 base from V and 1 base from J; bases unmatched to any gene: 10. CDR3: CSVEVVLAAESYNEQFF. The CDR3 DNA is TGCAGCGTTGAAGTGGTTCTAGCGGCCGAGTCCTACAATGAGCAGTTCTTC.

J is TRBJ2-7 and V is TRBV11-3; D is undetermined. In germline, CDR1 is SGHNT, CDR2 YENEEA. V was cut by 2 bases and J by 0 bases, with 11 bases left in between. The CDR3 sequence is 15 residues long. The CDR3 sequence is CASSLQSTSSYEQYF. The DNA of the CDR3 is TGTGCCAGCAGCTTACAGTCTACCAGCTCCTACGAGCAGTACTTC.

In its sample, this clonotype was seen many times. The rearrangement joins TRBV15 to TRBJ2-7, with 11 bases fitting TRBD1. J gave up 7 bases and V 1 base, and 6 bases lay outside the gene matches. This CDR3 has 15 residues. The germline CDR1 and CDR2 sequences are LNHNV and YYDKDF (reference sequence). The CDR3 reads CATSRAGQGEGEQYF. CDR3 bases: TGTGCCACCAGCAGAGCGGGACAGGGGGAAGGTGAGCAGTACTTC.

This clonotype was found many times. This chain connects TRBV28 to TRBJ2-1; a possible D gene is TRBD1 (7 bases). The CDR3 spans 17 residues. In germline, CDR1 is MDHEN, CDR2 SYDVKM. The germline V and J ends were trimmed by 4 bases and 9 bases, with 25 bases remaining between them. The CDR3, as DNA: TGTGCCAGCAGTTCTATCATCGATGGGGGGACAGTGACTGAGCAGTTCTTC. Its protein is CASSSIIDGGTVTEQFF.

This clonotype was detected only a few times. V and J are TRBV5-5 and TRBJ1-2; 9 nucleotides align to TRBD1. Germline V CDR1 and CDR2: SGHKS, YYEKEE (reference sequence). This CDR3 contains 15 residues. V was pared by 2 bases and J by 4 bases, with 6 bases of the junction left unmatched. CDR3 residues: CASSFGTGGSYGYTF. In DNA form, the CDR3 reads TGTGCCAGCAGCTTTGGAACAGGGGGCAGCTATGGCTACACCTTC.

The rearrangement joins TRBV6-2 or TRBV6-3 to TRBJ2-1; either TRBD1 or TRBD2 may fit D (6 bases each). The CDR3 consists of 13 residues. V was shortened by 2 bases and J by 12 bases, with 14 bases between the two germline ends. Looked up from germline, CDR1 is MNHEY and CDR2 is SVGEGT. The DNA of the CDR3 is TGTGCCAGCAGTTACCTGGACGGAGGGGGGCAGTTCTTC. Its protein product is CASSYLDGGGQFF.

The V and J genes are TRBV7-8 and TRBJ2-5; 8 nucleotides align to TRBD1. The V gene's germline CDR1 is SGHVS and CDR2 FQNEAQ. The CDR3 is 15 residues long. Unmatched junction bases numbered 6, after V lost 5 bases and J lost 1 base. CDR3: CASSPADRAQETQYF. CDR3 DNA: TGTGCCAGCAGCCCGGCGGACAGGGCCCAAGAGACCCAGTACTTC.

Here the CDR3 DNA reads TGTGCCACCCAGGGGGGTGACGAGCAGTACTTC. Amino acid sequence: CATQGGDEQYF. The V call is TRBV19, the J call TRBJ2-7, with D perhaps matching TRBD1 (7 bases). Germline V gene lookup returns CDR1 LNHDA and CDR2 SQIVND (reference sequence). This CDR3 comprises 11 residues. Deletions cut 10 bases from V and 5 bases from J, with 12 bases between.

In its sample, this clonotype was seen many times. V and J are TRBV11-3 and TRBJ2-7, with D unclear. The CDR3 covers 13 residues. Germline V CDR1 and CDR2: SGHNT, YENEEA. Trimming removed 5 bases at V and 1 base at J, with 9 bases between. CDR3 amino acids: CASSNTRSYEQYF. The CDR3, as DNA: TGTGCCAGCAGCAATACCAGGTCCTACGAGCAGTACTTC.

This clonotype was seen ten or more times. The chain employs TRBV6-1 and TRBJ2-1; D may be TRBD1 (5 bases). V gave up 6 bases and J gave up 0 bases, with 12 bases separating them. CDR1 is MNHNS and CDR2 is SASEGT in the germline V gene. This CDR3 is built from 15 residues. DNA of the CDR3: TGTGCCAGCAGGAAAGACAGAAGCTCCTACAATGAGCAGTTCTTC. Amino acid sequence: CASRKDRSSYNEQFF.

This clonotype occurred a few times. The rearrangement joins TRBV5-5 to TRBJ1-2; D call uncertain. The germline V and J ends were trimmed by 4 bases and 0 bases, with 16 bases remaining between them. The CDR3 consists of 16 residues. The germline gives CDR1 SGHKS, CDR2 YYEKEE (reference sequence). The CDR3 bases are TGTGCCAGCAGCACAGAGCCATTCTCGGCTAACTATGGCTACACCTTC. Amino acid sequence: CASSTEPFSANYGYTF.

This clonotype was detected ten times or more. The chain links TRBV7-2 to TRBJ2-3; D is unresolved. Germline lookup yields CDR1 SGHTA and CDR2 FQGNSA. The CDR3 spans 15 residues. V lost 2 bases, J lost 6 bases, and 15 bases lay in between. The CDR3 reads CASSLNSLNTDTQYF. CDR3 coding DNA: TGTGCCAGCAGCTTAAATTCCTTGAACACTGATACGCAGTATTTT. The entire variable domain, with the rest obtained from reference TRBV7-2 and TRBJ2-3, is as follows: GAGVSQSPSNKVTEKGKDVELRCDPISGHTALYWYRQSLGQGLEFLIYFQGNSAPDKSGLPSDRFSAERTGGSVSTLTIQRTQQEDSAVYLCASSLNSLNTDTQYFGPGTRLTVL.

V gene TRBV14 combines with J gene TRBJ2-7, with D hard to call. Germline V gives CDR1 SGHDN, CDR2 FVKESK. This CDR3 comprises 13 residues. V was clipped by 0 bases and J by 3 bases, with 6 bases between them. In DNA form, the CDR3 reads TGTGCCAGCAGCCAAGAGCGCTTCTACGAGCAGTACTTC. Protein sequence: CASSQERFYEQYF. The full variable domain, in which reference TRBV14 and TRBJ2-7 provide the parts outside the CDR3, is EAGVTQFPSHSVIEKGQTVTLRCDPISGHDNLYWYRRVMGKEIKFLLHFVKESKQDESGMPNNRFLAERTGGTYSTLKVQPAELEDSGVYFCASSQERFYEQYFGPGTRLTVT.

J is TRBJ1-5 and V is TRBV19; D is undetermined. Germline V gene sequence: CDR1 LNHDA, CDR2 SQIVND (reference sequence). Trimming shortened V by 6 bases and J by 1 base, and 19 bases separated the two germline ends. This CDR3 is 17 amino acids long. CDR3 sequence (DNA): TGTGCCAGTAGCACCGGAGCTAAGGGCGGGAGCAATCAGCCCCAGCATTTT. It yields the protein CASSTGAKGGSNQPQHF.

This clonotype was detected ten times or more. The chain combines TRBV7-3 with TRBJ2-3; TRBD2 aligns across 9 bases. This CDR3 contains 17 residues. Germline CDR1 is SGHTA and CDR2 is FQGTGA. After removal of 5 bases from V and 6 bases from J, the junction contained 15 bases not matched to a gene. CDR3 sequence: CASSPTGSGRIQDTQYF. As DNA, the CDR3 is TGTGCCAGCAGCCCGACAGGAAGCGGGAGGATCCAGGATACGCAGTATTTT. The full variable domain, in which reference TRBV7-3 and TRBJ2-3 provide the parts outside the CDR3, is GAGVSQTPSNKVTEKGKYVELRCDPISGHTALYWYRQSLGQGPEFLIYFQGTGAADDSGLPNDRFFAVRPEGSVSTLKIQRTERGDSAVYLCASSPTGSGRIQDTQYFGPGTRLTVL.

The chain recombines TRBV5-1 with TRBJ1-1, with D uncertain. The V end was cut by 0 bases, the J end by 3 bases, with 12 bases between. Germline V CDR1 and CDR2: SGHRS, YFSETQ. The CDR3 totals 15 residues. This CDR3 reads CASSLASSPHTEAFF. The DNA for the CDR3 is TGCGCCAGCAGCTTGGCTTCCTCCCCCCACACTGAAGCTTTCTTT.

This clonotype was detected a few times. The rearrangement joins TRBV5-6 to TRBJ2-1; 7 bases align to TRBD1. The germline gives CDR1 SGHDT, CDR2 YYEEEE. This CDR3 comprises 17 residues. V dropped 0 bases and J dropped 2; count of bases not matched to a gene: 8. The CDR3 here is CASSLAHQGVPYNEQFF. CDR3 DNA: TGTGCCAGCAGCTTGGCCCACCAGGGGGTCCCCTACAATGAGCAGTTCTTC.